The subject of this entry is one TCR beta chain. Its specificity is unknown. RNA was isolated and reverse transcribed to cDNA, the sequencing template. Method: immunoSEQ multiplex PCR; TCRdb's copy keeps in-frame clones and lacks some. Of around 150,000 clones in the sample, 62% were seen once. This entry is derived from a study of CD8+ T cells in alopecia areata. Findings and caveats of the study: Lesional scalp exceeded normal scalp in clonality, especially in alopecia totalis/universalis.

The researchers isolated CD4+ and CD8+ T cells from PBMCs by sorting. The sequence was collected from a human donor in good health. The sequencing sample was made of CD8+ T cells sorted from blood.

In nucleotides, the CDR3 is TGTGCTAGTGGTTTACCGGCGTGGGGGGCCAACGTCCTGACTTTC. Translating gives CASGLPAWGANVLTF. The chain is built from TRBV12-5 and TRBJ2-6; D gene unclear. The CDR3 totals 15 residues. From germline, CDR1 is LGHNT and CDR2 FRNRAP. Between the trimmed V and J ends, which lost 3 bases and 4 bases, there was a span of 10 bases.